This TCR beta chain came from a study of blood T cell repertoires in COVID-19. Study information: From the United States, Italy and Spain came samples of acute and convalescent COVID-19.

Authors' analysis steps: Scientists estimated how many nucleated cells there were by amplifying reference gene primers. Assay: immunoSEQ multiplex PCR; the TCRdb copy retains only in-frame clones and omits some. The D gene and trimming were derived from the DNA, and the V and J assignments and clone size from that table. The data contain roughly 150,000 clones, approximately 80% of them singletons. Participants were aged roughly 18 to 90 years, lived in roughly 25 US areas, and enrolled virtually. It was within 2 weeks before study entry that exposed participants met a COVID-19 case. This CDR3 spans 14 amino acids. Per the germline V gene, CDR1 is ENHRY and CDR2 is SYGVKD. The V segment lost 10 bases and the J segment 0 bases; nucleotides outside the gene matches: 5.

The chain couples TRBV10-3 to TRBJ2-7; 11 bases agree with TRBD2. The source material was PBMCs or T cells enriched from blood (not recorded which). The source of this sequence is a woman aged 18-29 years who had been exposed to COVID-19. The CDR3 sequence: CATRTSGSSYEQYF. Here the CDR3 DNA reads TGTGCCACTAGAACTAGCGGGAGCTCCTACGAGCAGTACTTC.